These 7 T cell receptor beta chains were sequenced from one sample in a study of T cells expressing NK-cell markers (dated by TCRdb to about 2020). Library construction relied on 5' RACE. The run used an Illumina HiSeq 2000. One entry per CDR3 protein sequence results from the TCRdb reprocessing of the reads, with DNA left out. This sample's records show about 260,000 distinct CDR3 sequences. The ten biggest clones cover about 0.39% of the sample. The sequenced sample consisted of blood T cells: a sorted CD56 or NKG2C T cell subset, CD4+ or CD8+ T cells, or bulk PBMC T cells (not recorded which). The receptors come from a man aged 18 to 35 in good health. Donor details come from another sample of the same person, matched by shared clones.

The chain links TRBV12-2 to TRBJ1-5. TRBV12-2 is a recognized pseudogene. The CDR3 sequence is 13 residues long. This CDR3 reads CASRLPSNQPQHF.

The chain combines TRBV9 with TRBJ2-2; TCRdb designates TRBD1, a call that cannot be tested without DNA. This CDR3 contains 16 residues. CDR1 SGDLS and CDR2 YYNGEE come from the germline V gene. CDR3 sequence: CASSVVAGAETGELFF.

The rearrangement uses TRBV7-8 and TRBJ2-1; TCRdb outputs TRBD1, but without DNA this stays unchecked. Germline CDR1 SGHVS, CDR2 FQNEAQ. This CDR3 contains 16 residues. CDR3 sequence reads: CASSGAGTGRPNEQFF. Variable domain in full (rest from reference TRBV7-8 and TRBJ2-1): GAGVSQSPRYKVAKRGQDVALRCDPISGHVSLFWYQQALGQGPEFLTYFQNEAQLDKSGLPSDRFFAERPEGSVSTLKIQRTQQEDSAVYLCASSGAGTGRPNEQFFGPGTRLTVL.

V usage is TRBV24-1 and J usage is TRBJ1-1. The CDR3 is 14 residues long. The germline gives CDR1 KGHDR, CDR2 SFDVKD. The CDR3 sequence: CATSDLITETEAFF.

CDR3 residues: CSAKRREVGNEQFF. The chain uses TRBV20-1 and TRBJ2-1; as DNA is missing, the TRBD2 call by TCRdb cannot be tested. This CDR3 region has 14 residues. Germline V gives CDR1 DFQATT, CDR2 SNEGSKA (reference sequence).

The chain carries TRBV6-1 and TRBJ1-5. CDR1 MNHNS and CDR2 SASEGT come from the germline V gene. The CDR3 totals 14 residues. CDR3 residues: CASSEQLSNQPQHF.

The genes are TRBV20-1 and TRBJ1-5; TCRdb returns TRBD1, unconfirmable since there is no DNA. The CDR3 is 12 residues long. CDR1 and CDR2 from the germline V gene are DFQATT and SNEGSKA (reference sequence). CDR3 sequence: CSAPGQGFPQHF.